This TCR beta chain was recorded in a study of CD8+ T cells in alopecia areata. Study background: Oral tofacitinib, 5 to 10 mg twice daily, was given in an open-label trial. Study findings and constraints: Sequences from scalp samples also cover resident alphabeta T cells of normal skin. In lesional scalp, particularly from alopecia totalis/universalis, clonality was higher than in normal scalp.

In each case, RNA was isolated and then reverse transcribed into cDNA as the sequencing template. Libraries were prepared by immunoSEQ multiplex PCR; TCRdb keeps only in-frame clonotypes and omits some of them. The data show some 150,000 clones, approximately 53% seen once. Of note for this clone: Antigen specificity is unknown.

Trimming removed 5 bases at V and 6 bases at J, with 12 bases between. CDR3 length: 13 residues. Germline V gene sequence: CDR1 MDHEN, CDR2 SYDVKM. The sequences come from CD8+ T cells sorted from blood, collected at week 0. This TCR came from a human donor with alopecia areata. The V call is TRBV28, the J call TRBJ2-3, with unresolved D. CDR3 residues: CASSPYYGDTQYF. As DNA, the CDR3 is TGTGCCAGCAGTCCCTATTACGGGGATACGCAGTATTTT.